This is a list of T cell receptor beta chains from one sample in a study of blood T cell repertoires in COVID-19. This table comes from immunoSEQ multiplex PCR, and its TCRdb copy is limited to in-frame clones, with some not included. The sample contains about 82,000 clones, 75% to 90% of which appear only once. Sequenced material: peripheral blood. All receptors derive from a woman in her thirties or forties with active or convalescent COVID-19. Both conserved end residues are part of each CDR3.

CDR3,V,J
CASSLRQGYEQYF,TRBV5-8,TRBJ2-7
CASSIADSGVTEQFF,TRBV19,TRBJ2-1
CASSLAVYHSYNEQFF,TRBV5-8,TRBJ2-1
CASSFLTGDSTNEKLFF,TRBV5-6,TRBJ1-4
CTDPQGWADEQYF,TRBV23-1,TRBJ2-7
CASSEKRGGLGELFF,TRBV7-2,TRBJ2-2
CASVSRGYGYTF,TRBV19,TRBJ1-2
CASSPVTGNDYGYTF,TRBV27,TRBJ1-2
CASSLGQISETQYF,TRBV3-1/TRBV3-2,TRBJ2-5
CASSLGSGGGNQPQHF,TRBV7-9,TRBJ1-5
CASSPRTSAFGTDTQYF,TRBV3-1/TRBV3-2,TRBJ2-3